A single sample gave rise to the 4 T cell receptor beta chains below, sequenced in a study of T cells in Graves' hyperthyroidism and ophthalmopathy. Amplified TCR beta CDR3 regions came from RNA transcripts. Initially, a first-round RT-PCR of the TCR CDR3 employed the HTBI primer set. TCRdb called the multiplex PCR reads again in MiXCR, with one record for every CDR3 protein. The table has a few hundred thousand distinct CDR3 sequences, about 18% seen once; the top ten hold 3% to 4.5%. The sample comprised blood. These TCRs come from a woman in her late teens or twenties with Graves' hyperthyroidism.

Comment on this clonotype: Since a much larger clone is just one base distant, this may be a read error. The chain has TRBV4-1 and TRBJ1-2, with 8 bases lining up with TRBD1. This CDR3 spans 16 amino acids. The germline gives CDR1 MGHRA, CDR2 YSYEKL. J gave up 4 bases and V 2 bases, and 9 bases lay outside the gene matches. The CDR3 loop reads CASSQPSRGQGYGYTF. The CDR3, as DNA: TGCGCCAGCAGCCAACCTTCCAGGGGGCAAGGCTATGGCTACACCTTC.

The V call is TRBV10-1, the J call TRBJ2-4, with D possibly matching TRBD1 (5 bases). Trimming pared 4 bases from V and 7 bases from J, leaving 11 bases between. From germline, CDR1 is WNHNN and CDR2 SYGVQD (reference sequence). This CDR3 is built from 13 residues. The CDR3 DNA follows: TGCGCCAGCAGTGTGGCAGGGTCGAACATTCAGTACTTC. Protein product: CASSVAGSNIQYF.

This clonotype was seen many times. J is TRBJ1-1 and V is TRBV29-1; D might be TRBD1 (6 bases). Germline V gene data show CDR1 as SQVTM and CDR2 as ANQGSEA. Deletions cut 7 bases from V and 3 bases from J, with 9 bases between. The length of the CDR3 is 11 residues. CDR3 nucleotides: TGCAGCGCACAGGGCTACACTGAAGCTTTCTTT. It codes for CSAQGYTEAFF. The whole variable domain, filled in from reference TRBV29-1 and TRBJ1-1, reads SAVISQKPSRDICQRGTSLTIQCQVDSQVTMMFWYRQQPGQSLTLIATANQGSEATYESGFVIDKFPISRPNLTFSTLTVSNMSPEDSSIYLCSAQGYTEAFFGQGTRLTVV.

This clonotype was counted many times. The chain recombines TRBV7-3 with TRBJ2-5; a weak D match, TRBD2 (6 bases). Germline V CDR1 and CDR2: SGHTA, FQGTGA. The CDR3 contains 13 residues. V was pared by 2 bases and J by 5 bases, with 9 bases between. The CDR3, as DNA: TGTGCCAGCAGCTTAGGGGGGATGGAGACCCAGTACTTC. This gives the protein CASSLGGMETQYF.